The 28 T cell receptor beta chains reported below all come from one sample, sequenced in a study of T cell responses to AZD1222 COVID-19 vaccine. Here immunoSEQ multiplex PCR was the method, and the copy in TCRdb shows in-frame clones only, minus some. The sample has 45,000 to 60,000 clones, more than 70% seen once; the top ten hold 2%. The sample in question was peripheral blood, obtained on day 0 of AZD1222 vaccination. These receptor sequences come from an adult in good health.

This clone appeared once. V and J are TRBV6-5 and TRBJ1-6; maybe TRBD1 (6 bases). V was shortened by 5 bases and J by 7 bases, with 12 bases between the two germline ends. Germline V gene data show CDR1 as MNHEY and CDR2 as SVGAGI. CDR3 length equals 14 residues. CDR3 DNA: TGTGCCAGCAGTCAATGGACAGAGAATTCACCCCTCCACTTT. This gives the protein CASSQWTENSPLHF.

The V gene is TRBV7-3, the J gene TRBJ2-1; a weak D match, TRBD2 (6 bases). V lost 5 bases and J 3 bases, leaving 14 bases between the germline ends. Germline V lookup: CDR1 SGHTA, CDR2 FQGTGA. This CDR3 is 15 amino acids long. CDR3 in DNA: TGTGCCAGCAGCCGTAATAGCGGAAGCTACAATGAGCAGTTCTTC. Translating it yields CASSRNSGSYNEQFF.

The V gene is TRBV19, the J gene TRBJ2-5, with 7 positions matching TRBD2. The germline CDR1 and CDR2 sequences are LNHDA and SQIVND (reference sequence). Germline trimming cut 3 bases from V and 4 bases from J; bases unmatched to any gene: 11. The CDR3 extends over 16 amino acids. CDR3 nucleotide sequence: TGTGCCAGTAGTATGAGGGTGGGCGGGAGTCCAGAGACCCAGTACTTC. It encodes CASSMRVGGSPETQYF.

The chain recombines TRBV7-9 with TRBJ1-1, with D uncertain. CDR1 is SEHNR, CDR2 FQNEAQ, per germline (reference sequence). Trimming pared 5 bases from V and 1 base from J, leaving 5 bases between. This CDR3 has 12 amino acids. CDR3 DNA sequence: TGTGCCAGCAGCCAAGGGAACACTGAAGCTTTCTTT. This sequence encodes CASSQGNTEAFF.

The chain joins TRBV27 to TRBJ1-1, with 9 bases that match TRBD1. The CDR3 consists of 17 residues. V lost 5 bases to trimming and J lost 0 bases; unmatched junction nucleotides: 10. Germline CDR1 reads MNHEY; CDR2 reads SMNVEV (reference sequence). As DNA, the CDR3 is TGTGCCAGCAGTCCGGTACGACAGGGGGGGATGAACACTGAAGCTTTCTTT. Translation: CASSPVRQGGMNTEAFF.

This clone has just a few counts. The rearrangement uses TRBV12-3 or TRBV12-4 and TRBJ1-6; 7 bases map to TRBD1. The CDR3 is 13 amino acids. V lost 6 bases and J lost 8; bases outside the gene matches: 4. The CDR3 nucleotides read TGTGCCAGCAGGGGAGGGGGCGATTCACCCCTCCACTTT. Its translation: CASRGGGDSPLHF.

This rearrangement joins TRBV7-6 to TRBJ2-1, with 10 bases aligning to TRBD1. The CDR3 has 17 residues. The germline gives CDR1 SGHVS, CDR2 FNYEAQ. After removal of 5 bases from V and 7 bases from J, the junction contained 14 bases not matched to a gene. CDR3 nucleotides: TGTGCCAGCAGCCGCCCGGCCCGGGACAGGGGTATGAATGAGCAGTTCTTC. Protein: CASSRPARDRGMNEQFF.

The chain links TRBV19 to TRBJ1-2; D not certain. This CDR3 contains 13 residues. CDR1 is LNHDA and CDR2 is SQIVND in the germline V gene (reference sequence). Trimming cost V 5 bases and J 2 bases, with 9 bases left between them. The CDR3 region has the DNA TGTGCCAGTAGTGTCCGGGTAAACTATGGCTACACCTTC. Its translation is CASSVRVNYGYTF.

The chain employs TRBV2 and TRBJ2-4, with TRBD1 as a possible D gene (6 bases). This CDR3 comprises 15 residues. Trimming stripped 8 bases from V and 4 bases from J, with 18 bases between. Germline V gene sequence: CDR1 SNHLY, CDR2 FYNNEI. CDR3 loop: CASQPFRGSKNIQYF. The CDR3, as DNA: TGTGCCAGCCAACCCTTCAGGGGCAGTAAAAACATTCAGTACTTC. Variable domain in full (rest from reference TRBV2 and TRBJ2-4): EPEVTQTPSHQVTQMGQEVILRCVPISNHLYFYWYRQILGQKVEFLVSFYNNEISEKSEIFDDQFSVERPDGSNFTLKIRSTKLEDSAMYFCASQPFRGSKNIQYFGAGTRLSVL.

The chain carries TRBV10-3 and TRBJ2-1; TRBD2 agrees at 11 bases. Germline V gene lookup returns CDR1 ENHRY and CDR2 SYGVKD. This CDR3 region has 15 residues. V gave up 6 bases and J gave up 5 bases; unmatched junction bases: 6. DNA of the CDR3: TGTGCCATCAGCCTACAGACTAGCGGGAACAATGAGCAGTTCTTC. It translates to CAISLQTSGNNEQFF.

This chain joins TRBV30 and TRBJ1-6, with 9 nucleotides matching TRBD1. CDR1 is GTSNPN, CDR2 SVGIG, per germline (reference sequence). The CDR3 sequence is 15 residues long. V lost 6 bases to trimming and J lost 4 bases; unmatched junction nucleotides: 7. The CDR3 region has the DNA TGTGCCTGTCCGGGACAGGGAGGTTATAATTCACCCCTCCACTTT. The encoded protein is CACPGQGGYNSPLHF.

This chain connects TRBV9 to TRBJ2-1, with TRBD2 matching over 8 bases. V dropped 4 bases and J dropped 0; count of bases not matched to a gene: 3. Germline V gives CDR1 SGDLS, CDR2 YYNGEE. The CDR3 is 15 amino acids. The CDR3 sequence is CASSLSGISYNEQFF. The CDR3 DNA follows: TGTGCCAGCAGCCTTAGCGGGATCTCCTACAATGAGCAGTTCTTC.

The rearrangement joins TRBV24-1 to TRBJ2-2; 11 bases agree with TRBD1. J was trimmed by 5 bases and V by 9 bases; bases with no gene match: 10. The CDR3 length is 16 residues. Per the germline V gene, CDR1 is KGHDR and CDR2 is SFDVKD. The CDR3 here is CATGPRDRGETGELFF. The CDR3 DNA reads as TGTGCCACCGGGCCCCGGGACAGGGGGGAGACCGGGGAGCTGTTTTTT.

The chain couples TRBV5-4 to TRBJ2-2, with D unresolved. V dropped 5 bases and J dropped 4 bases, with 18 bases sitting between them. The germline CDR1 and CDR2 sequences are SGHNT and YYREEE (reference sequence). The CDR3 runs 16 residues. This chain's CDR3 is CASSPPGDSGTGELFF. DNA of the CDR3: TGTGCCAGCAGTCCCCCCGGAGATTCGGGCACCGGGGAGCTGTTTTTT.

The chain has TRBV30 and TRBJ2-7; the match to TRBD1 covers 7 bases. Trimming at V came to 0 bases and at J to 9 bases, leaving 11 bases not matched to a gene. Germline CDR1 and CDR2: GTSNPN and SVGIG (reference sequence). The length of the CDR3 is 14 residues. The CDR3 here is CAWSVLGQALGQYF. The CDR3 bases are TGTGCCTGGAGTGTACTAGGACAGGCGCTGGGGCAGTACTTC.

The chain has TRBV12-3 or TRBV12-4 and TRBJ1-4, with TRBD1 as a possible D gene (5 bases). The CDR3 length is 13 residues. Trimming removed 5 bases at V and 7 bases at J, with 11 bases between. In DNA, the CDR3 is TGTGCCAGCAGTCGCCAAGGGGTTGAAAAACTGTTTTTT. Protein product: CASSRQGVEKLFF.

The rearrangement uses TRBV6-5 and TRBJ1-1; 7 bases line up with TRBD1. V was clipped by 2 bases and J by 4 bases; unmatched bases: 7. CDR3 size: 15 residues. Germline CDR1 and CDR2: MNHEY and SVGAGI. CDR3 bases: TGTGCCAGCAGTTACGCGCGGACAGGAGGCACTGAAGCTTTCTTT. This translates into CASSYARTGGTEAFF.

The gene calls are TRBV10-3 and TRBJ2-1, with 8 positions matching TRBD2. Germline lookup yields CDR1 ENHRY and CDR2 SYGVKD. The CDR3 covers 14 residues. The trim removed 7 bases at V and 4 bases at J, leaving 6 bases unmatched. The CDR3 here is CAITTSGEYNEQFF. The DNA of the CDR3 is TGTGCCATCACTACTAGCGGAGAATACAATGAGCAGTTCTTC.

The rearrangement links TRBV10-1 to TRBJ1-1; D gene ambiguous. V lost 3 bases to trimming and J lost 2 bases, with 10 bases between them. The CDR3 is made up of 14 amino acids. Germline assignment: CDR1 WNHNN and CDR2 SYGVQD (reference sequence). Written as DNA, the CDR3 is TGCGCCAGCAGTGAAGGTGGATCCAACACTGAAGCTTTCTTT. This encodes CASSEGGSNTEAFF.

This rearrangement joins TRBV5-1 to TRBJ1-5; 9 positions match TRBD1. The V gene end was trimmed by 4 bases and the J gene end by 3 bases; junction bases not matched to a gene: 8. The germline gives CDR1 SGHRS, CDR2 YFSETQ. The CDR3 covers 16 residues. The CDR3 nucleotides read TGCGCCAGCAGCCCGGGGACAGGGATTACCAATCAGCCCCAGCATTTT. It translates to CASSPGTGITNQPQHF.

The rearrangement uses TRBV10-2 and TRBJ2-2; D possibly corresponds to TRBD1 (6 bases). Trimming stripped 1 base from V and 0 bases from J, with 9 bases between. The CDR3 consists of 16 residues. In germline, CDR1 is WSHSY, CDR2 SAAADI. CDR3 nucleotide sequence: TGCGCCAGCAGTGAGTGGGGGCCCTCGAACACCGGGGAGCTGTTTTTT. Its translation: CASSEWGPSNTGELFF.

The rearrangement joins TRBV19 to TRBJ2-1; 10 positions agree with TRBD2. From germline, CDR1 is LNHDA and CDR2 SQIVND (reference sequence). The CDR3 extends over 15 amino acids. V was pared by 5 bases and J by 5 bases, with 6 bases of the junction left unmatched. CDR3 amino acids: CASSPLAGENNEQFF. CDR3 in DNA: TGTGCCAGTAGTCCCCTAGCGGGAGAGAACAATGAGCAGTTCTTC.

The V and J genes are TRBV5-1 and TRBJ2-2, with D perhaps TRBD1 (6 bases). The CDR3 sequence is 15 residues long. Germline V gives CDR1 SGHRS, CDR2 YFSETQ. Trimming removed 3 bases from V and 3 bases from J, with 12 bases in between. The CDR3: CASSYLDSDTGELFF. In DNA form, the CDR3 reads TGCGCCAGCAGCTATTTGGACAGTGACACCGGGGAGCTGTTTTTT. The full variable domain, with the rest looked up from reference TRBV5-1 and TRBJ2-2, is KAGVTQTPRYLIKTRGQQVTLSCSPISGHRSVSWYQQTPGQGLQFLFEYFSETQRNKGNFPGRFSGRQFSNSRSEMNVSTLELGDSALYLCASSYLDSDTGELFFGEGSRLTVL.

The rearrangement joins TRBV2 to TRBJ1-6; D unclear. The CDR3 is made up of 12 amino acids. The V end was cut by 6 bases, the J end by 11 bases, with 11 bases between. The germline CDR1 and CDR2 sequences are SNHLY and FYNNEI. CDR3 region: CASSSGNPPLHF. CDR3 in DNA: TGTGCCAGCAGCTCCGGGAACCCACCCCTCCACTTT.

The chain recombines TRBV5-4 with TRBJ2-2; TRBD2 is a possible D gene (5 bases). This CDR3 has 11 residues. V dropped 10 bases and J dropped 7 bases, with 11 bases sitting between them. The germline gives CDR1 SGHNT, CDR2 YYREEE (reference sequence). Here the CDR3 reads CAVRGSGELFF. The CDR3 region has the DNA TGTGCCGTTCGGGGAAGCGGGGAGCTGTTTTTT.

This clone was picked up one time. The chain carries TRBV10-1 and TRBJ1-1; D not resolved. V lost 5 bases and J lost 4, with 11 bases in between. The CDR3 contains 13 residues. CDR1 is WNHNN and CDR2 is SYGVQD in the germline V gene (reference sequence). CDR3 DNA sequence: TGCGCCAGCAGTACCGACAAATCCACTGAAGCTTTCTTT. This translates into CASSTDKSTEAFF.

This rearrangement joins TRBV7-8 to TRBJ2-7; D gene unclear. Germline V CDR1 and CDR2: SGHVS, FQNEAQ. With 7 bases removed from V and 6 bases from J, the gap between germline ends came to 13 bases. CDR3 length: 12 amino acids. CDR3 residues: CASTGSLTEQYF. CDR3 bases: TGTGCCAGCACGGGCAGTCTGACCGAGCAGTACTTC.

Here the CDR3 reads CASRVEWASNQPQHF. DNA of the CDR3: TGTGCCAGCAGGGTGGAGTGGGCTAGCAATCAGCCCCAGCATTTT. The genes are TRBV2 and TRBJ1-5, with D unclear. Germline values: CDR1 SNHLY, CDR2 FYNNEI. This CDR3 is built from 15 residues. Deletions cut 6 bases from V and 0 bases from J, with 12 bases between.